These 12 T cell receptor beta chains originate from one sample sequenced in a study of cytotoxic CD8 clonotypes in ibrutinib-treated CLL. Measured with immunoSEQ multiplex PCR; TCRdb has only the in-frame clones, and not every one. In the table there are roughly 56,000 clones, about 72% of which are singletons. The specimen was PBMCs, collected after 12 months of ibrutinib treatment. The receptors were sampled from a human donor with chronic lymphocytic leukemia.

The genes are TRBV6-5 and TRBJ1-2, with D maybe TRBD1 (5 bases). Germline V gene sequence: CDR1 MNHEY, CDR2 SVGAGI. The CDR3 is 12 residues long. The V end lost 6 bases, the J end lost 5 bases, and 10 bases lay between the germline ends. The CDR3 is CASSRVGYGYTF. In nucleotides, the CDR3 is TGTGCCAGCAGCAGGGTAGGGTATGGCTACACCTTC.

The chain joins TRBV5-4 to TRBJ2-7, with a possible D match to TRBD1 (6 bases). Looked up from germline, CDR1 is SGHNT and CDR2 is YYREEE (reference sequence). This CDR3 has 15 amino acids. Trimming removed 3 bases from V and 6 bases from J, with 19 bases in between. This CDR3 reads CASSSMGAWGSEQYF. The CDR3 DNA sequence: TGTGCCAGCAGCTCAATGGGGGCGTGGGGGAGCGAGCAGTACTTC.

V gene TRBV18 combines with J gene TRBJ1-4, with a tentative D call TRBD1 (5 bases). Germline lookup yields CDR1 KGHSH and CDR2 LQKENI. The CDR3 length is 15 residues. V dropped 4 bases and J dropped 0 bases, with 9 bases sitting between them. CDR3 loop: CASSLDSSTNEKLFF. CDR3 DNA: TGTGCCAGCTCACTTGACAGCTCAACTAATGAAAAACTGTTTTTT. The whole variable domain, remainder taken from reference TRBV18 and TRBJ1-4, is NAGVMQNPRHLVRRRGQEARLRCSPMKGHSHVYWYRQLPEEGLKFMVYLQKENIIDESGMPKERFSAEFPKEGPSILRIQQVVRGDSAAYFCASSLDSSTNEKLFFGSGTQLSVL.

This clone was found a few times. V gene TRBV9 combines with J gene TRBJ2-2; D call uncertain. Germline V gene lookup returns CDR1 SGDLS and CDR2 YYNGEE. The germline V and J ends were trimmed by 2 bases and 0 bases, with 8 bases remaining between them. This CDR3 has 15 amino acids. CDR3 DNA: TGTGCCAGCAGCGTGACATTGGCGAACACCGGGGAGCTGTTTTTT. Translating gives CASSVTLANTGELFF.

This clone was seen just once. The genes are TRBV11-2 and TRBJ1-5; D not resolved. Trimming took 5 bases from V and 6 from J, leaving 14 bases between them. CDR1 and CDR2 from the germline V gene are SGHAT and FQNNGV. The length of the CDR3 is 14 residues. In nucleotides, the CDR3 is TGTGCCAGCAGCCCAGACCAGGCGGGTCAGCCCCAGCATTTT. Encoded protein: CASSPDQAGQPQHF. Drawing the rest from reference TRBV11-2 and TRBJ1-5, the complete variable domain is EAGVAQSPRYKIIEKRQSVAFWCNPISGHATLYWYQQILGQGPKLLIQFQNNGVVDDSQLPKDRFSAERLKGVDSTLKIQPAKLEDSAVYLCASSPDQAGQPQHFGDGTRLSIL.

The chain recombines TRBV2 with TRBJ2-5; D possibly corresponds to TRBD2 (6 bases). V lost 3 bases to trimming and J lost 2 bases, with 16 bases between them. CDR3 length: 16 residues. Germline V CDR1 and CDR2: SNHLY, FYNNEI. The CDR3 nucleotides are TGTGCCAGCAGTGAGGTCGGGAGTTATATTCAAGAGACCCAGTACTTC. Translation: CASSEVGSYIQETQYF. The full variable domain, its missing parts supplied by reference TRBV2 and TRBJ2-5, is EPEVTQTPSHQVTQMGQEVILRCVPISNHLYFYWYRQILGQKVEFLVSFYNNEISEKSEIFDDQFSVERPDGSNFTLKIRSTKLEDSAMYFCASSEVGSYIQETQYFGPGTRLLVL.

The chain employs TRBV19 and TRBJ1-5; 8 bases are shared with TRBD1. Germline V gives CDR1 LNHDA, CDR2 SQIVND (reference sequence). Trimming took 5 bases from V and 1 from J; bases not matched to a gene: 1. The CDR3 loop spans 14 amino acids. In nucleotides, the CDR3 is TGTGCCAGTAGTGGACAGGGAAGCAATCAGCCCCAGCATTTT. Protein: CASSGQGSNQPQHF.

V usage is TRBV9 and J usage is TRBJ1-1; the D is unclear. The CDR3 totals 8 residues. The germline V gene encodes CDR1 SGDLS and CDR2 YYNGEE. Trimming took off 8 bases at V and 11 bases at J, with 7 bases between the two ends. CDR3 coding DNA: TGTGCCAGGGAAGTCGCTTTCTTT. This encodes CAREVAFF.

This clone was picked up a small number of times. V usage is TRBV7-3 and J usage is TRBJ2-5; a weak D match, TRBD1 (6 bases). The CDR3 covers 14 residues. V lost 3 bases and J 7 bases, leaving 15 bases between the germline ends. Looked up from germline, CDR1 is SGHTA and CDR2 is FQGTGA. CDR3 amino acids: CASSFRGPSRTQYF. For the CDR3, the DNA is TGTGCCAGCAGCTTCAGGGGCCCATCCCGGACCCAGTACTTC.

The V call is TRBV6-6, the J call TRBJ1-3, with TRBD1 as a possible D gene (6 bases). This CDR3 has 12 amino acids. V was pared by 6 bases and J by 12 bases, with 15 bases between. The germline gives CDR1 MNHNY, CDR2 SVGAGI (reference sequence). The CDR3 region is CASSPDRLIIYF. The CDR3 region has the DNA TGTGCCAGCAGCCCGGACAGACTAATCATATATTTT.

The V gene is TRBV28, the J gene TRBJ1-2; 9 bases agree with TRBD1. Germline loops: CDR1 MDHEN, CDR2 SYDVKM. The length of the CDR3 is 13 residues. Germline trimming cut 4 bases from V and 3 bases from J; bases unmatched to any gene: 0. CDR3 region: CASSWDRDYGYTF. CDR3 coding DNA: TGTGCCAGCAGTTGGGACAGGGACTATGGCTACACCTTC.

The rearrangement links TRBV19 to TRBJ1-4; maybe TRBD1 (5 bases). The V gene lost 5 bases and the J gene lost 0 bases, with 16 bases spanning the gap. CDR3 length: 17 amino acids. Germline V gives CDR1 LNHDA, CDR2 SQIVND (reference sequence). This CDR3 reads CASSFRVPPATNEKLFF. The CDR3 DNA reads as TGTGCCAGTAGTTTCAGGGTCCCGCCGGCAACTAATGAAAAACTGTTTTTT. Variable domain in full (rest from reference TRBV19 and TRBJ1-4): DGGITQSPKYLFRKEGQNVTLSCEQNLNHDAMYWYRQDPGQGLRLIYYSQIVNDFQKGDIAEGYSVSREKKESFPLTVTSAQKNPTAFYLCASSFRVPPATNEKLFFGSGTQLSVL.